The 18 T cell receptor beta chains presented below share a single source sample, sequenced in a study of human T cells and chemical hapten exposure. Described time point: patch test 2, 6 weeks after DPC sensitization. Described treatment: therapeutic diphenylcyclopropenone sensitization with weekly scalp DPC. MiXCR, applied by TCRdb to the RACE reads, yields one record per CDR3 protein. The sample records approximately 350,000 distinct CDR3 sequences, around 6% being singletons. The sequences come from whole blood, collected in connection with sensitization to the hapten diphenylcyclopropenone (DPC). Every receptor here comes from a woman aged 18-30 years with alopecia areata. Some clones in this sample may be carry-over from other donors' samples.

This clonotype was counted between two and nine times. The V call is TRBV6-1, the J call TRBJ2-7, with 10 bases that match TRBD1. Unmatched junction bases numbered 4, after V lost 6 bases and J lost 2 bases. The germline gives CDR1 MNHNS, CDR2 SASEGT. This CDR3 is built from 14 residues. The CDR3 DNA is TGTGCCAGCAGAAGGGGACAGGGGACCTACGAGCAGTACTTC. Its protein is CASRRGQGTYEQYF.

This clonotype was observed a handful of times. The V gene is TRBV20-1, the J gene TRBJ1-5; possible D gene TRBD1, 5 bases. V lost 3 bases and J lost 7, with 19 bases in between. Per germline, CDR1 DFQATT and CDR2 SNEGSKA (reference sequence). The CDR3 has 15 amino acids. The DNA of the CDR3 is TGCAGTGCTAGTCATCTGACAGATTCCGGGCAGCCCCAGCATTTT. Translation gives CSASHLTDSGQPQHF.

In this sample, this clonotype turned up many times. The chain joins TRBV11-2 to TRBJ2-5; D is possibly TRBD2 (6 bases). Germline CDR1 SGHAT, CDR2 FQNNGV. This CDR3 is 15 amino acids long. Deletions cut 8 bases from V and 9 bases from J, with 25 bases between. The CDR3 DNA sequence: TGTGCCAGCGGTAGTCCGGGATCTCCCACGGGGGCCCAGTACTTC. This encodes CASGSPGSPTGAQYF.

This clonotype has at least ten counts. The CDR3 DNA is TGTGCCAGCAGCTTAGCAGTACTCTCTGGAAACACCATATATTTT. This translates into CASSLAVLSGNTIYF. The chain has TRBV7-2 and TRBJ1-3; D call uncertain. The CDR3 totals 15 residues. Germline lookup yields CDR1 SGHTA and CDR2 FQGNSA. V lost 0 bases, J lost 0 bases, and 6 bases lay in between. Supplemented by reference TRBV7-2 and TRBJ1-3, the full variable domain reads GAGVSQSPSNKVTEKGKDVELRCDPISGHTALYWYRQSLGQGLEFLIYFQGNSAPDKSGLPSDRFSAERTGGSVSTLTIQRTQQEDSAVYLCASSLAVLSGNTIYFGEGSWLTVV.

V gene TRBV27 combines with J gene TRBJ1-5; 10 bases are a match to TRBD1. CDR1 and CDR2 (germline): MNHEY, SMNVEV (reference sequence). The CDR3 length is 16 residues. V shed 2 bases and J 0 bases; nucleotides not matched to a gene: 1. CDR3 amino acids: CASSLGTGVSNQPQHF. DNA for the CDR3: TGTGCCAGCAGTTTAGGGACAGGGGTTAGCAATCAGCCCCAGCATTTT.

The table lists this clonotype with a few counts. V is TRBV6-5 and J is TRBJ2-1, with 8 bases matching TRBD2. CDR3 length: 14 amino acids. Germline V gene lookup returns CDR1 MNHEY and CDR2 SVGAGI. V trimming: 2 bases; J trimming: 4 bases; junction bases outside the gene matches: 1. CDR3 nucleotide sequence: TGTGCCAGCAGTTACGCGGGGGGATACAATGAGCAGTTCTTC. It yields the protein CASSYAGGYNEQFF.

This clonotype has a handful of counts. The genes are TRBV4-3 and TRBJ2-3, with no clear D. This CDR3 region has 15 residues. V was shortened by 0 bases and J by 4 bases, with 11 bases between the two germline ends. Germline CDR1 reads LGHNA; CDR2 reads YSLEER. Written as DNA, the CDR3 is TGCGCCAGCAGCCAAGATTGGAGCGTTTCAGATACGCAGTATTTT. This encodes CASSQDWSVSDTQYF.

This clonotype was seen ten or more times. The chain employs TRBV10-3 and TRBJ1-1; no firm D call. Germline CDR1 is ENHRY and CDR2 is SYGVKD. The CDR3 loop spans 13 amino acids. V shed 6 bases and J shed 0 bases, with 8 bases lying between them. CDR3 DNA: TGTGCCATCAGCCCCTCCCTGAACACTGAAGCTTTCTTT. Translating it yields CAISPSLNTEAFF.

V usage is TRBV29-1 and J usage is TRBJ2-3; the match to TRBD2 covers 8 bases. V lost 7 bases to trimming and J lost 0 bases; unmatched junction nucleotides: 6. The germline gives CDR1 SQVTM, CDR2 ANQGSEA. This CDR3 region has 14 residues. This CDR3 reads CSADSGASTDTQYF. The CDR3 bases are TGCAGCGCTGATAGCGGGGCTAGCACAGATACGCAGTATTTT.

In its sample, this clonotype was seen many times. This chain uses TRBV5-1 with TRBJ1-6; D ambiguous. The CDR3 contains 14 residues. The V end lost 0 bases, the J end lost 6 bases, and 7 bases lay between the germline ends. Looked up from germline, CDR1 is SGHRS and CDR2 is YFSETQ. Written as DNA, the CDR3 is TGCGCCAGCAGCTTGGACAGCTCTAATTCACCCCTCCACTTT. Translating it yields CASSLDSSNSPLHF.

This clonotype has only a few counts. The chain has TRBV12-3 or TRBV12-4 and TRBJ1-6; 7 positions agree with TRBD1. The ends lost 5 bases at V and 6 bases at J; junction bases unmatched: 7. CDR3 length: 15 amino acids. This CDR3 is CASSTRQGGNSPLHF. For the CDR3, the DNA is TGTGCCAGCAGTACCCGACAGGGCGGTAATTCACCCCTCCACTTT.

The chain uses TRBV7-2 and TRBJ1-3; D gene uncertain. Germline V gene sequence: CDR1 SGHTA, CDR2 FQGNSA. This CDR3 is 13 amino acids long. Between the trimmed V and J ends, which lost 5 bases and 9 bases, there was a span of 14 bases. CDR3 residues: CASSVNQQSTIYF. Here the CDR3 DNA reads TGTGCCAGCAGCGTAAACCAACAGAGCACCATATATTTT.

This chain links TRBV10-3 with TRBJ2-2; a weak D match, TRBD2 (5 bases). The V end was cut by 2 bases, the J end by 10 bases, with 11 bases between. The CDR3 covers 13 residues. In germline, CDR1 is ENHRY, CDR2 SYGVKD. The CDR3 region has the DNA TGTGCCATCAGTGAGCAGTTCGGGAAGGAGCTGTTTTTT. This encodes CAISEQFGKELFF.

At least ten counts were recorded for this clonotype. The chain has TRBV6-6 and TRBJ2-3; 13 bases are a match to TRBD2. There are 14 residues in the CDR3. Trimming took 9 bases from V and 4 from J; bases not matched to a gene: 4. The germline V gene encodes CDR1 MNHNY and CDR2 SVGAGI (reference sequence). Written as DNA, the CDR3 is TGTGCCAGTACTAGCGGGGGGGCCGCAGATACGCAGTATTTT. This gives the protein CASTSGGAADTQYF.

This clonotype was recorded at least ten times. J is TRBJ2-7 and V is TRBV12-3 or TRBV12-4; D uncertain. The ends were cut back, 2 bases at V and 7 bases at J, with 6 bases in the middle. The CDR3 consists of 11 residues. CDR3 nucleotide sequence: TGTGCCAGCAGTTTACTGGAGGAGCAGTACTTC. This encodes CASSLLEEQYF.

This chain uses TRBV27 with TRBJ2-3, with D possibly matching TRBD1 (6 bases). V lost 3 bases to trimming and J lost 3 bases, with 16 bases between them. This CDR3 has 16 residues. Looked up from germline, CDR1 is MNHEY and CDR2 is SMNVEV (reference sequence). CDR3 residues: CASSLYGQRRTDTQYF. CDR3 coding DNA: TGTGCCAGCAGTTTGTACGGACAGCGAAGAACAGATACGCAGTATTTT.

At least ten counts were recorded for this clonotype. CDR3 DNA sequence: TGTGCCAGCACCCCAGGGGGGACTGTCGGGGAAAAACTGTTTTTT. This codes for CASTPGGTVGEKLFF. The V and J genes are TRBV12-3 or TRBV12-4 and TRBJ1-4; 7 nucleotides align to TRBD1. Trimming took 7 bases from V and 8 from J; bases not matched to a gene: 13. This CDR3 is built from 15 residues.

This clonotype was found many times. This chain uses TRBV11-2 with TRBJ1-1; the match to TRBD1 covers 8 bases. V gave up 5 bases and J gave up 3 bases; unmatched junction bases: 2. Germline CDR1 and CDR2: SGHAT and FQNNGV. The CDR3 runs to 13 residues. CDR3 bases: TGTGCCAGCAGCGTGGACAGGGACACTGAAGCTTTCTTT. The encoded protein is CASSVDRDTEAFF.